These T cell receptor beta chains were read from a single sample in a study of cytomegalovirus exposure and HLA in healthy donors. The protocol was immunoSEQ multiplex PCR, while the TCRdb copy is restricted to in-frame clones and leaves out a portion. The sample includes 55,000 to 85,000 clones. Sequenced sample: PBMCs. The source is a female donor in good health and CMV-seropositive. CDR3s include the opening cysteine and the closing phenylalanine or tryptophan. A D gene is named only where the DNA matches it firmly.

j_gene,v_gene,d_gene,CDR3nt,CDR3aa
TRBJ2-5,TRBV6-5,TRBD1,TGTGCCAGCAGTTACTCTAACAGGGGGCAAGAGACCCAGTACTTC,CASSYSNRGQETQYF
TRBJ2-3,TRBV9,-,TGTGCCAGCAGCCAACAGGGTAGCGTGAGGGCAGATACGCAGTATTTT,CASSQQGSVRADTQYF
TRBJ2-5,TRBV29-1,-,TGCAGCGTCAGGGGTGGAGAGACCCAGTACTTC,CSVRGGETQYF
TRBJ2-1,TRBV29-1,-,TGCAGCGTCTACGGAGGAGTTGACAATGAGCAGTTCTTC,CSVYGGVDNEQFF
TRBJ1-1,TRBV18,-,TGTGCCAGCTCACCAGGAGGGTCTCGGATGAACACTGAAGCTTTCTTT,CASSPGGSRMNTEAFF
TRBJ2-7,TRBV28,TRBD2,TGTGCCAGCAGGACCGGGACTAGCGGTTACGAGCAGTACTTC,CASRTGTSGYEQYF
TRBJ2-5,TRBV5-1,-,TGCGCCAGCAGCTTGGACGGACAATCCACCCAGTACTTC,CASSLDGQSTQYF
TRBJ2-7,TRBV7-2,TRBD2,TGTGCCAGCAGCGTGACTAGCGGGTTCTCCTACGAGCAGTACTTC,CASSVTSGFSYEQYF
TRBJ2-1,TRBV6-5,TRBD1,TGTGCCAGCAGTTACTCCCGAGGGGGCGCTGGCAATGAGCAGTTCTTC,CASSYSRGGAGNEQFF
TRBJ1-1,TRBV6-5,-,TGTGCCAGCAGTTACTCGGGCGTGTCTCAAGCTTTCTTT,CASSYSGVSQAFF
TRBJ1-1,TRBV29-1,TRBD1,TGCAGCGCCCACGACAGGGGAGGGACTGAAGCTTTCTTT,CSAHDRGGTEAFF
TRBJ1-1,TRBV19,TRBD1,TGTGCCAGTAGTTACAGGGGAGGAAACACTGAAGCTTTCTTT,CASSYRGGNTEAFF
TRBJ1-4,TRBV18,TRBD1,TGTGCCAGCTCTCCAAACAGGGGCGGGAATGAAAAACTGTTTTTT,CASSPNRGGNEKLFF
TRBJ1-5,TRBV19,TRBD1,TGTGCCAGCGGGGGACAGGGAATTTTAGGGAGCAATCAGCCCCAGCATTTT,CASGGQGILGSNQPQHF
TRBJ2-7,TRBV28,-,TGTGCCAGCAGTCCCCGCGGGCACGAGCAGTACTTC,CASSPRGHEQYF
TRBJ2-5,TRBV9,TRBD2,TGTGCCAGCAGCGTATTCCAAGGTAGCGGGGGGGGAGAGACCCAGTACTTC,CASSVFQGSGGGETQYF
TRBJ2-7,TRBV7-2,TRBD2,TGTGCCAGCAGCGTAAGGGAGCGGGAGCCCCGGTACTTC,CASSVREREPRYF
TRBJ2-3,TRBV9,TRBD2,TGTGCCAGCAGCCCAAAAAAGGGGCTGACAGGTAGCGGGGTTGGAACAGATACGCAGTATTTT,CASSPKKGLTGSGVGTDTQYF
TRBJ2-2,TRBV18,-,TGTGCCAGCTCACAACAGGAAGACACCGGGGAGCTGTTTTTT,CASSQQEDTGELFF
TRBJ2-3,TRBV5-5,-,TGTGCCAGCAGCTTCGAAGTCGCGGATACGCAGTATTTT,CASSFEVADTQYF
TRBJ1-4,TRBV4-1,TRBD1,TGCGCCAGCAGCCGACAGGGAAATGAAAAACTGTTTTTT,CASSRQGNEKLFF
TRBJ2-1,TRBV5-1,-,TGCGCCAGCAGCGGCGGGGTTTTAAATGAGCAGTTCTTC,CASSGGVLNEQFF
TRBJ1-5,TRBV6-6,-,TGTGCCAGCAGTCAGTACGGCGGGTTAGGGCCCCAGCATTTT,CASSQYGGLGPQHF
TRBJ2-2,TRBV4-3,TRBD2,TGCGCCAGCAGCCAAGACCGGGGACTAGCGGTTACCGGGGAGCTGTTTTTT,CASSQDRGLAVTGELFF
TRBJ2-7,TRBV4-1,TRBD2,TGCGCCAGCAGCCAAGATCGGCGGGAGGGAGGGCCTTACGAGCAGTACTTC,CASSQDRREGGPYEQYF
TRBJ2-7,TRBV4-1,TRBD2,TGCGCCAGCAGCCAAGAATCTCCGGGAGGCTCCTACGAGCAGTACTTC,CASSQESPGGSYEQYF
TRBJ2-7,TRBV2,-,TGTGCCAGCAGTGACATTACGGCGGTCTACGAGCAGTACTTC,CASSDITAVYEQYF
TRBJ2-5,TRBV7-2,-,TGTGCCAGCAGCTTAGACGGGTCGTACCAAGAGACCCAGTACTTC,CASSLDGSYQETQYF
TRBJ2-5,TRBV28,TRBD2,TGTGCCAGCAGACAAACGGGACTAGGGGTCGTGTCCCAGTACTTC,CASRQTGLGVVSQYF
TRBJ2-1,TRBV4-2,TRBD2,TGTGCCAGCAGCCAAGATTGGGGGGCTAGCGGGAGAAATGAGCAGTTCTTC,CASSQDWGASGRNEQFF
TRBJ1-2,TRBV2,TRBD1,TGTGCCAGCAGTCTAGGACAGGGGTTGGACTATGGCTACACCTTC,CASSLGQGLDYGYTF
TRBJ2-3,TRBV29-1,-,TGCAGCGTCTGGGGGGGGCCCACAGATACGCAGTATTTT,CSVWGGPTDTQYF
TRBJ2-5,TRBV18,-,TGTGCCAGCTCACTCCAGGACAGCCAAGAGACCCAGTACTTC,CASSLQDSQETQYF
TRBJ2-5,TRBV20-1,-,TGCAGTGCTAGTTCTCGGGAGACCCAGTACTTC,CSASSRETQYF
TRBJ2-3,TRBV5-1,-,TGCGCCAGCAGCCCGGAGGCTACTACAGATACGCAGTATTTT,CASSPEATTDTQYF
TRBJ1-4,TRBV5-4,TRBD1,TGTGCCAGCAGCCTACAGGGGGCGGTTGAAAAACTGTTTTTT,CASSLQGAVEKLFF
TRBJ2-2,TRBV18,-,TGTGCCAGCCCCCGTCGGAGTACTAACACCGGGGAGCTGTTTTTT,CASPRRSTNTGELFF
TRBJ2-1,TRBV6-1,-,TGTGCCAGCAGTGAATTGGGGGGGGGTACAGGGCTCTACAATGAGCAGTTCTTC,CASSELGGGTGLYNEQFF
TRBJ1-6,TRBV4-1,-,TGCGCCAGCAGCCAAGAAGTTAAGGGGCCGAGGAATTCACCCCTCCACTTT,CASSQEVKGPRNSPLHF
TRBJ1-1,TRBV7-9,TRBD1,TGTGCCAGCAGCTTGTCGACAGGGTTTGAATTGGACACTGAAGCTTTCTTT,CASSLSTGFELDTEAFF
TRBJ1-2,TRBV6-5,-,TGTGCCAGCAGACCCACAGACAACTATGGCTACACCTTC,CASRPTDNYGYTF
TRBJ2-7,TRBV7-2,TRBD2,TGTGCCAGCAGCCTCGGACTAGCGGGAGGCGGTGGGCAGTACTTC,CASSLGLAGGGGQYF
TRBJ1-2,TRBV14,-,TGTGCCAGCAGCCAAACCCTGGGGGGCTATGGCTACACCTTC,CASSQTLGGYGYTF
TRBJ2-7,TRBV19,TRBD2,TGTGCCAGTAGTATCGAAGCGGGAGTTGGCTACGAGCAGTACTTC,CASSIEAGVGYEQYF
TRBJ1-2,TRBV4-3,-,TGCGCCAGCAGCCAAGATGGGGGGAGAAGCTACACCTTC,CASSQDGGRSYTF
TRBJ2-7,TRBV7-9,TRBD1,TGTGCCAGCACCGGGGGACAGGGAGTACGCGAGCAGTACTTC,CASTGGQGVREQYF
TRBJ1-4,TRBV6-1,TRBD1,TGTGCCAGCAGTGAATACACAGGGGCGAGAAAACTGTTTTTT,CASSEYTGARKLFF
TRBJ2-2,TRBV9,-,TGTGCCAGCAGCGTTATGCCAGGGTCATTAAGGACCGGGGAGCTGTTTTTT,CASSVMPGSLRTGELFF
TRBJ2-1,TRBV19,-,TGTGCCAGTAGGCTAGGCGGGGACTCCGACAATGAGCAGTTCTTC,CASRLGGDSDNEQFF
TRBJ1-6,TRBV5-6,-,TGTGCCAGCAGCTCCGTAGAGTCCAATAATTCACCCCTCCACTTT,CASSSVESNNSPLHF